This T cell receptor (beta chain) was documented in a study of cytomegalovirus exposure and HLA in healthy donors. The overall study: Findings of an earlier analysis included around 120 million unique TCR beta sequences from roughly 200 million T cells. Researchers found that roughly 81% of 350 to 500 genotyped donors fell within the Caucasian-associated ancestry cluster. Findings and caveats of the study: HLA-A and HLA-B allele assignments for most subjects were reportedly predicted accurately using TCR beta sequences.

PCR primers comprised 60 Vbeta and 13 Jbeta primers. TCRdb keeps only in-frame clones here, not all; method: immunoSEQ multiplex PCR. The sample holds about 160,000 clones, around 75% seen once. The CDR3 sequence is 15 residues long. With V trimmed by 5 bases and J by 6 bases, 12 bases remained unmatched. Germline V gives CDR1 SGDLS, CDR2 YYNGEE. In regard to this clone: The antigen is not known.

This sequence joins TRBV9 and TRBJ2-7; 9 nucleotides match TRBD2. Material: PBMCs. The origin of this receptor is a human donor in good health. The CDR3 protein is CASRCGAGGPSEQYF. Written as DNA, the CDR3 is TGTGCCAGCAGATGCGGCGCGGGGGGGCCGTCCGAGCAGTACTTC. The whole variable domain, remainder taken from reference TRBV9 and TRBJ2-7, is DSGVTQTPKHLITATGQRVTLRCSPRSGDLSVYWYQQSLDQGLQFLIQYYNGEERAKGNILERFSAQQFPDLHSELNLSSLELGDSALYFCASRCGAGGPSEQYFGPGTRLTVT.